A selection of T cell receptor beta chains follows, all from one sample in a study of blood T cell repertoires in COVID-19. TCRdb's copy holds only in-frame clones and misses some; the assay was immunoSEQ multiplex PCR. The sample contains 140,000 or so clones, around nine tenths of which appear only once. The specimen sequenced was peripheral blood. Source of these receptors: a human donor in a cohort sampled during active COVID-19. The CDR3 runs from the conserved cysteine through the conserved F or W. A D gene is named only where the DNA matches it firmly. Not every row has a clone size; where given, it reads once, few, many or a size class.

>TRBV28|TRBJ2-1|.|TRBD2
CASSSPSGKPTEQFF
TGTGCCAGCAGTTCACCTAGCGGGAAACCCACTGAGCAGTTCTTC
>TRBV7-8|TRBJ1-5|.|.
CASSRVSLRQVYSNQPQHF
.
>TRBV15|TRBJ2-4|.|TRBD2
CATSRGLAENIQYF
TGTGCCACCAGCAGGGGACTAGCGGAAAACATTCAGTACTTC
>TRBV9|TRBJ2-7|.|TRBD1
CASSVGVSGGPREEQYF
TGTGCCAGCAGCGTAGGTGTATCAGGGGGCCCCCGTGAGGAGCAGTACTTC
>TRBV5-6|TRBJ2-4|.|.
CASSSTANLAKNIQYF
TGTGCCAGCAGCTCGACAGCAAATCTAGCCAAAAACATTCAGTACTTC
>TRBV19|TRBJ2-1|.|.
CASSIDPAEGRSYNEQFF
TGTGCCAGTAGTATAGATCCAGCGGAGGGGCGCTCCTACAATGAGCAGTTCTTC
>TRBV7-9|TRBJ1-1|.|.
CASSLGQMNTEAFF
TGTGCCAGCAGCTTAGGCCAGATGAACACTGAAGCTTTCTTT
>TRBV13|TRBJ2-2|.|.
CASSLVASKAGELFF
TGTGCCAGCAGCTTAGTTGCTAGTAAGGCCGGGGAGCTGTTTTTT
>TRBV28|TRBJ2-3|.|TRBD1
CASSLIGQGIDTQYF
TGTGCCAGCAGTTTAATAGGACAGGGGATAGATACGCAGTATTTT
>TRBV7-3|TRBJ2-3|.|.
CASSSGRGDTQYF
TGTGCCAGCAGCTCCGGCCGGGGAGATACGCAGTATTTT
>TRBV27|TRBJ2-7|.|.
CASSPRGSGYEQYF
TGTGCCAGCAGTCCCAGGGGTTCCGGTTACGAGCAGTACTTC
>TRBV5-4|TRBJ1-2|.|.
CASSLDRQNYGYTF
TGTGCCAGCAGCTTGGATCGTCAGAACTATGGCTACACCTTC
>TRBV14|TRBJ2-7|few|.
CASSQGVRVEQYF
TGTGCCAGCAGCCAAGGGGTCAGGGTAGAGCAGTACTTC
>TRBV9|TRBJ2-3|.|TRBD2
CASSVVGGSTDTQYF
TGTGCCAGCAGCGTGGTGGGGGGGAGCACAGATACGCAGTATTTT
>TRBV7-9|TRBJ1-6|.|.
CASSFRQAGSPLHF
TGTGCCAGCAGCTTTCGACAGGCTGGTTCACCCCTCCACTTT
>TRBV11-2|TRBJ1-3|.|.
CASSLNPSGAGNTIYF
TGTGCCAGCAGCTTAAACCCCTCGGGGGCTGGAAACACCATATATTTT
>TRBV3-1/TRBV3-2|TRBJ2-1|.|TRBD2
CASSQDPPPMAGAGNEQFF
TGTGCCAGCAGCCAAGACCCCCCTCCAATGGCGGGAGCGGGCAATGAGCAGTTCTTC
>TRBV2|TRBJ2-5|.|TRBD2
CASSRQSGGQETQYF
TGTGCCAGCAGTCGTCAGTCCGGGGGGCAAGAGACCCAGTACTTC
>TRBV7-9|TRBJ2-1|.|TRBD2
CASSSPTSGVYNEQFF
TGTGCCAGCAGCTCTCCGACTAGCGGGGTCTACAATGAGCAGTTCTTC
>TRBV24-1|TRBJ2-2|.|.
CATSDLQEGGELFF
TGTGCCACCAGTGATTTGCAGGAGGGCGGGGAGCTGTTTTTT
>TRBV5-6|TRBJ2-7|.|.
CASSLYGGGKLDEQYF
TGTGCCAGCAGCTTGTATGGCGGCGGGAAACTGGACGAGCAGTACTTC
>TRBV9|TRBJ2-1|.|.
CASSAALSLSWQFF
TGTGCCAGCAGCGCCGCACTATCCCTGTCGTGGCAGTTCTTC
>TRBV7-2|TRBJ2-7|.|TRBD2
CASSFSGRTHEQYF
TGTGCCAGCAGCTTTAGCGGGAGGACTCACGAGCAGTACTTC
>TRBV5-1|TRBJ2-7|many|TRBD2
CASSGGLAAYEQYF
TGCGCCAGCAGCGGCGGACTAGCGGCCTACGAGCAGTACTTC
>TRBV5-4|TRBJ1-6|.|TRBD1
CASSSRDRTGLSPLHF
TGTGCCAGCAGCTCCCGGGACAGGACGGGTCTCTCCCCCCTCCACTTT
>TRBV28|TRBJ2-3|.|.
CASSLPPTGQRTDTQYF
TGTGCCAGCAGTTTGCCCCCCACAGGGCAGCGCACAGATACGCAGTATTTT
>TRBV5-1|TRBJ2-3|.|.
CASSSQGGGGTDTQYF
TGCGCCAGCAGCTCGCAGGGAGGGGGAGGCACAGATACGCAGTATTTT
>TRBV19|TRBJ2-1|.|TRBD2
CASRPSGSNEQFF
TGTGCCAGTAGGCCTAGCGGCTCCAATGAGCAGTTCTTC
>TRBV2|TRBJ2-3|.|TRBD2
CASGEASGVNTDTQYF
TGTGCCAGCGGGGAAGCTAGCGGGGTAAACACAGATACGCAGTATTTT
>TRBV28|TRBJ2-7|.|TRBD1
CASSSPSRDRRYEQYF
TGTGCCAGCAGTTCGCCTAGCCGGGACAGAAGGTACGAGCAGTACTTC
>TRBV3-1/TRBV3-2|TRBJ2-7|.|.
CASSLTTEGYEQYF
TGTGCCAGCAGCCTCACTACCGAGGGCTACGAGCAGTACTTC
>TRBV12-1|TRBJ2-2|.|.
CASSFVGTGGGGELFF
TGTGCCAGCAGCTTTGTGGGGACAGGGGGCGGCGGGGAGCTGTTTTTT
>TRBV24-1|TRBJ1-4|few|.
CATSDRVGQTPREKLFF
TGTGCCACCAGTGATCGGGTGGGACAAACCCCTAGGGAAAAACTGTTTTTT
>TRBV28|TRBJ1-6|.|.
CASLQVHANSPLHF
TGTGCCAGCCTACAGGTGCATGCGAATTCACCCCTCCACTTT
>TRBV30|TRBJ2-2|.|TRBD2
CAGGRTSGSTGELFF
TGTGCCGGGGGGAGGACTAGCGGTTCTACCGGGGAGCTGTTTTTT
>TRBV6-2/TRBV6-3|TRBJ1-1|.|.
CASSYTGERTEAFF
TGTGCCAGCAGTTACACCGGGGAGAGGACTGAAGCTTTCTTT
>TRBV19|TRBJ1-5|once|.
CASNIGWPEVSNQPQHF
TGTGCCAGTAATATAGGGTGGCCAGAAGTTAGCAATCAGCCCCAGCATTTT
>TRBV4-1|TRBJ2-6|.|.
CASSRINSGANVLTF
TGCGCCAGCAGCCGTATTAACTCTGGGGCCAACGTCCTGACTTTC
>TRBV7-9|TRBJ2-3|.|.
CASSLSWYSQKLSTDTQYF
TGTGCCAGCAGCTTATCTTGGTACAGTCAAAAACTTAGCACAGATACGCAGTATTTT
>TRBV27|TRBJ2-7|.|.
CASSLGRSNEQYF
TGTGCCAGCAGTTTAGGGAGGTCAAACGAGCAGTACTTC
>TRBV7-2|TRBJ2-3|.|.
CASSPGITDTQYF
TGTGCCAGCAGCCCAGGCATCACAGATACGCAGTATTTT